This entry describes one TCR beta chain. What it recognizes is unknown. The primer mix had 60 Vbeta and 13 Jbeta primers. Some clones are missing from TCRdb's copy, which holds only in-frame ones; the method was immunoSEQ multiplex PCR. The repertoire includes about 200,000 clones, approximately 86% of them detected once, and less than 0.35% sits in the top ten. This record belongs to a study of cytomegalovirus exposure and HLA in healthy donors. General study results and limits: Later analysis identified 16,951 TCR beta sequences associated with HLA alleles, using a false discovery rate threshold of 0.05.

The length of the CDR3 is 11 residues. Germline V gene data show CDR1 as SNHLY and CDR2 as FYNNEI. The V and J ends lost 7 bases and 3 bases respectively, with 6 bases between them. The sequence came from a woman aged 30 to 39 in good health and CMV-seronegative. The sample taken for sequencing was PBMCs. The V call is TRBV2, the J call TRBJ2-5; a weak D match, TRBD2 (5 bases). CDR3 residues: CASTREETQYF. The DNA of the CDR3 is TGTGCCAGCACGAGGGAAGAGACCCAGTACTTC.